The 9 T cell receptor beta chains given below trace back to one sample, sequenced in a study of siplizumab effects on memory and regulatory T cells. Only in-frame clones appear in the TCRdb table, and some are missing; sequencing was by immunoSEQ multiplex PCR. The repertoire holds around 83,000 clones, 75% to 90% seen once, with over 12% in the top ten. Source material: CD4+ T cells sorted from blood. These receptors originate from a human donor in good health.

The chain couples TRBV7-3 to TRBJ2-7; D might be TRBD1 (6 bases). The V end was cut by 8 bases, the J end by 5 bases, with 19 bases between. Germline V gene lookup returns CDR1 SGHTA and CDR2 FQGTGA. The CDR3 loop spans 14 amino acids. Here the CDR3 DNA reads TGTGCCAGCTCTGATAGGGGCAGGGGCCACGAGCAGTACTTC. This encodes CASSDRGRGHEQYF. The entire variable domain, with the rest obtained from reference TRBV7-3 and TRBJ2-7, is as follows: GAGVSQTPSNKVTEKGKYVELRCDPISGHTALYWYRQSLGQGPEFLIYFQGTGAADDSGLPNDRFFAVRPEGSVSTLKIQRTERGDSAVYLCASSDRGRGHEQYFGPGTRLTVT.

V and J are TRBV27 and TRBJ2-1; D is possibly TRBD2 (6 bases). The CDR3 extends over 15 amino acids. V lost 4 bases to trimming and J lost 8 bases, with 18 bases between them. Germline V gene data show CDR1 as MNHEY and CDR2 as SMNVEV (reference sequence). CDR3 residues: CASSSVTRGVDEQFF. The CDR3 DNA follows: TGTGCCAGCAGTTCCGTGACTAGGGGCGTAGATGAGCAGTTCTTC.

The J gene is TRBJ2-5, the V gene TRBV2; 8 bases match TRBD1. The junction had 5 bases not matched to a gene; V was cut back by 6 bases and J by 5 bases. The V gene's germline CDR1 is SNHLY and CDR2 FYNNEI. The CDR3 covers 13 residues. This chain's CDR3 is CASRVRGLETQYF. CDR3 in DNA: TGTGCCAGCAGGGTCAGGGGGCTTGAGACCCAGTACTTC.

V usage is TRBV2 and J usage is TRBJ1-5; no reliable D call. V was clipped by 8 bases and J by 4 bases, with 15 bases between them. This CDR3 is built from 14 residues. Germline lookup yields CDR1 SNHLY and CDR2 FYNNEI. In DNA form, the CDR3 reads TGTGCCAGCTCCCTTGAGGGAGGGAATCAGCCCCAGCATTTT. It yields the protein CASSLEGGNQPQHF. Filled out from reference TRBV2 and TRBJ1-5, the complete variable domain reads EPEVTQTPSHQVTQMGQEVILRCVPISNHLYFYWYRQILGQKVEFLVSFYNNEISEKSEIFDDQFSVERPDGSNFTLKIRSTKLEDSAMYFCASSLEGGNQPQHFGDGTRLSIL.

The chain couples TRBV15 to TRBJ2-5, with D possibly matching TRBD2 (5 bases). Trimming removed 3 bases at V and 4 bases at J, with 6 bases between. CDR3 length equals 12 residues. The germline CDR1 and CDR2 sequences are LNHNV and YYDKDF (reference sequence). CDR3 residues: CATSSGRETQYF. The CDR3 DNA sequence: TGTGCCACCAGCAGTGGGAGAGAGACCCAGTACTTC. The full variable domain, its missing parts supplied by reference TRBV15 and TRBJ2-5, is DAMVIQNPRYQVTQFGKPVTLSCSQTLNHNVMYWYQQKSSQAPKLLFHYYDKDFNNEADTPDNFQSRRPNTSFCFLDIRSPGLGDTAMYLCATSSGRETQYFGPGTRLLVL.

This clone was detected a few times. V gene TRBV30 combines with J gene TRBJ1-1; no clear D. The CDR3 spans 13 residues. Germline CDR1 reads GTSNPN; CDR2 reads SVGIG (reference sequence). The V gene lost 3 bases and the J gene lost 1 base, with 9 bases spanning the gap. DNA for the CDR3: TGTGCCTGGAGACGCAGCGAGAACACTGAAGCTTTCTTT. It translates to CAWRRSENTEAFF. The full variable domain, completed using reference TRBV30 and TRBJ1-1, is SQTIHQWPATLVQPVGSPLSLECTVEGTSNPNLYWYRQAAGRGLQLLFYSVGIGQISSEVPQNLSASRPQDRQFILSSKKLLLSDSGFYLCAWRRSENTEAFFGQGTRLTVV.

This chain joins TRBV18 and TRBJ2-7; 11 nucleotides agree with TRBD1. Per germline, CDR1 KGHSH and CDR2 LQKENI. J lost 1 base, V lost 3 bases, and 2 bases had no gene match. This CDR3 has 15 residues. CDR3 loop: CASSPGQGASYEQYF. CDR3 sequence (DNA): TGTGCCAGCTCACCTGGACAGGGGGCATCCTACGAGCAGTACTTC.

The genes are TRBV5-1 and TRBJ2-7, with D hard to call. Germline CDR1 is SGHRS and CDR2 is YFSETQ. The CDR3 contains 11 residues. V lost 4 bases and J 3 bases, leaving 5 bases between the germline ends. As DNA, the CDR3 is TGCGCCAGCAGCCAGGACTACGAGCAGTACTTC. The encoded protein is CASSQDYEQYF.

CDR3 sequence (DNA): TGTGCCAGCAGCGTGGACAGTGCCTCTGGAAACACCATATATTTT. Encoded protein: CASSVDSASGNTIYF. V gene TRBV5-4 combines with J gene TRBJ1-3, with a possible D match to TRBD1 (6 bases). Germline values: CDR1 SGHNT, CDR2 YYREEE (reference sequence). V was cut by 4 bases and J by 0 bases, with 11 bases left in between. The CDR3 spans 15 residues.